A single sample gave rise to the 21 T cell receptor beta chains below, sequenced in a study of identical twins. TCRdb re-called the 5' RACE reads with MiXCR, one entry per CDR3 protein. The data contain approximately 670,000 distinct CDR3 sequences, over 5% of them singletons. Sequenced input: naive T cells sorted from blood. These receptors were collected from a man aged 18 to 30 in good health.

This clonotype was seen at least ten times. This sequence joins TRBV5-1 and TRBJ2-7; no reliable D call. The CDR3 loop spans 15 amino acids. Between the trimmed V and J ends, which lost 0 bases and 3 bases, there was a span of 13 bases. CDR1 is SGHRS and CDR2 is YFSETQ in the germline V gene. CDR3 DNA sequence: TGCGCCAGCAGCTTGGACGGCGGCAGTTACTACGAGCAGTACGTC. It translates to CASSLDGGSYYEQYV.

The DNA for the CDR3 is TGTGCCAGCAGTTACGGCAGGCCATTGGGGGCCCAGCATTTT. This gives the protein CASSYGRPLGAQHF. The V and J genes are TRBV6-2 or TRBV6-3 and TRBJ1-5; weak D call: TRBD1 (5 bases). CDR3 length equals 14 residues. V lost 2 bases and J 11 bases, leaving 16 bases between the germline ends. Looked up from germline, CDR1 is MNHEY and CDR2 is SVGEGT.

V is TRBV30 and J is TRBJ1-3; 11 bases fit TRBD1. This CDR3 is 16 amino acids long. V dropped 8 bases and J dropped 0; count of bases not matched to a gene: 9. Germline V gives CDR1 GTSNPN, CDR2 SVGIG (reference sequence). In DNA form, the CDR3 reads TGTGCCCGGTCCCGGGACAGGGGGATCTCTGGAAACACCATATATTTT. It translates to CARSRDRGISGNTIYF. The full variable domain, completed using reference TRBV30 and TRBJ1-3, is SQTIHQWPATLVQPVGSPLSLECTVEGTSNPNLYWYRQAAGRGLQLLFYSVGIGQISSEVPQNLSASRPQDRQFILSSKKLLLSDSGFYLCARSRDRGISGNTIYFGEGSWLTVV.

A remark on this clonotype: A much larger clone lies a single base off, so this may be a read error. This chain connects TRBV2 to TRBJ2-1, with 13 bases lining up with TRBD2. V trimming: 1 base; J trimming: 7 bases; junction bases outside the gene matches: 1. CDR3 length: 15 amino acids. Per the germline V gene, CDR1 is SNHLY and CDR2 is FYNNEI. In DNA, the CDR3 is TGTGCCAGCAGTGAAGGGACTAGCGGGAGAAATGAGCAGTTCTTC. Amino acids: CASSEGTSGRNEQFF. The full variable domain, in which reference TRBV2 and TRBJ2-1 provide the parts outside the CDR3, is EPEVTQTPSHQVTQMGQEVILRCVPISNHLYFYWYRQILGQKVEFLVSFYNNEISEKSEIFDDQFSVERPDGSNFTLKIRSTKLEDSAMYFCASSEGTSGRNEQFFGPGTRLTVL.

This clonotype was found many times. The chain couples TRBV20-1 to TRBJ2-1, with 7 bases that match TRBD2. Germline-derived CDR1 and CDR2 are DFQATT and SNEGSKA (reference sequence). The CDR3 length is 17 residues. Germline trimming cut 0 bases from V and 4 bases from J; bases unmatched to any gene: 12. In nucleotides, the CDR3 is TGCAGTGCTAGAGATTGGAGTGTAAACGGGAGGTACAATGAGCAGTTCTTC. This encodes CSARDWSVNGRYNEQFF.

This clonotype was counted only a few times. The DNA for the CDR3 is TGCGCCAACATCCCGGGTCCGCAGTTCTTC. Translated, it gives CANIPGPQFF. V gene TRBV10-1 combines with J gene TRBJ2-1, with D unresolved. This CDR3 region has 10 residues. Germline V gives CDR1 WNHNN, CDR2 SYGVQD (reference sequence). Trimming shortened V by 10 bases and J by 12 bases, and 13 bases separated the two germline ends.

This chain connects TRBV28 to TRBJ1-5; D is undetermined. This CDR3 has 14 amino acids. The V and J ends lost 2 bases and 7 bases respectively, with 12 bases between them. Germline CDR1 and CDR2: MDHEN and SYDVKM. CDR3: CASSLRDVNQPQHF. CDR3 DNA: TGTGCCAGCAGTTTACGTGATGTAAACCAGCCCCAGCATTTT.

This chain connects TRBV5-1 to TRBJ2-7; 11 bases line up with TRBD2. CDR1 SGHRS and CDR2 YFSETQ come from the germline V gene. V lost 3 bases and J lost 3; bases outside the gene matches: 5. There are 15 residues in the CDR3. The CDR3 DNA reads TGCGCCAGCAGCTCCCGGACTAGCGGGTACTACGAGCAGTACTTC. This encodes CASSSRTSGYYEQYF.

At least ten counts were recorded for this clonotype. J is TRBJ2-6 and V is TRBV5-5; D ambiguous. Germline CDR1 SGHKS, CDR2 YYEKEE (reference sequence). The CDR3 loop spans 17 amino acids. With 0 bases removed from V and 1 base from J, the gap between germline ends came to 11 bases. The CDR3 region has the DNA TGTGCCAGCAGCTTGGGTCGTGTTCTTTCTGGGGCCAACGTCCTGACTTTC. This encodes CASSLGRVLSGANVLTF.

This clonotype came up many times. The CDR3 DNA sequence: TGCAGCGTGAATGTTCATAACTTGAACACTGAAGCTTTCTTT. Its protein product is CSVNVHNLNTEAFF. The chain couples TRBV29-1 to TRBJ1-1; D remains ambiguous. The germline gives CDR1 SQVTM, CDR2 ANQGSEA. V lost 6 bases and J 0 bases, leaving 14 bases between the germline ends. The CDR3 totals 14 residues.

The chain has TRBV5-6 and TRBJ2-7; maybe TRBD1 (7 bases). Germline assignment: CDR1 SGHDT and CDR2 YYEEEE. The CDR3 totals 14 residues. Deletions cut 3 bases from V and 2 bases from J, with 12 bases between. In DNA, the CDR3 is TGTGCCAGCAGCTCCAGGGGGGTCCCCTACGAGCAGTACGTC. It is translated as CASSSRGVPYEQYV.

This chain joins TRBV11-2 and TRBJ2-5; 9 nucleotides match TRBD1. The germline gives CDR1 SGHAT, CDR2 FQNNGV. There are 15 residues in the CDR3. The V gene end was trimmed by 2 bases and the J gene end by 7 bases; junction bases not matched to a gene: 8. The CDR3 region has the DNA TGTGCCAGCAGCTTACTACGGGACAGGGAAGGGACCCAGTACTTC. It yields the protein CASSLLRDREGTQYF.

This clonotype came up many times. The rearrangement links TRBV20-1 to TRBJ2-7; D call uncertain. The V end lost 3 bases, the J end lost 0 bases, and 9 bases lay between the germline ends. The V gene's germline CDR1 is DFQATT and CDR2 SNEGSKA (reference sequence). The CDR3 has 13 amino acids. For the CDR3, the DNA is TGCAGTGCTAGTCATCTGAGCTCCTACGAGCAGTACTTC. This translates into CSASHLSSYEQYF.

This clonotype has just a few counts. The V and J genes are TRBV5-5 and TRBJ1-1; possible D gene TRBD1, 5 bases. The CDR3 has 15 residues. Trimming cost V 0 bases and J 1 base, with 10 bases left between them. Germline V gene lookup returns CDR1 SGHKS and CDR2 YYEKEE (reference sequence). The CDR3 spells CASSLATGTNTEAFF. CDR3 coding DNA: TGTGCCAGCAGCTTGGCGACGGGGACGAACACTGAAGCTTTCTTT.

DNA of the CDR3: TGTGCCAGCAATGTGGACAGGGGGAGGCAAGAGACCCAGTACTTC. Residues: CASNVDRGRQETQYF. The rearrangement links TRBV28 to TRBJ2-5; 10 bases match TRBD1. J gave up 2 bases and V 7 bases, and 7 bases lay outside the gene matches. This CDR3 is 15 amino acids long. Germline loops: CDR1 MDHEN, CDR2 SYDVKM.

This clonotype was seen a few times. CDR3 sequence: CASSLVTPGYEQYF. The CDR3 coding sequence is TGTGCCAGCAGCTTAGTGACCCCCGGCTACGAGCAGTACTTC. V gene TRBV7-2 combines with J gene TRBJ2-7; no firm D call. The CDR3 loop spans 14 amino acids. CDR1 SGHTA and CDR2 FQGNSA come from the germline V gene. Deletions cut 1 base from V and 3 bases from J, with 10 bases between.

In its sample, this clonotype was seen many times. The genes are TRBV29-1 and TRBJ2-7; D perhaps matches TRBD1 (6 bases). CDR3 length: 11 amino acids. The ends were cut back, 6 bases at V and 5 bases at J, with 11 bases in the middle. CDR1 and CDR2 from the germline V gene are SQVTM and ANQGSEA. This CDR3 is CSVLQGDEQYV. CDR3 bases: TGCAGCGTACTACAGGGAGACGAGCAGTACGTC.

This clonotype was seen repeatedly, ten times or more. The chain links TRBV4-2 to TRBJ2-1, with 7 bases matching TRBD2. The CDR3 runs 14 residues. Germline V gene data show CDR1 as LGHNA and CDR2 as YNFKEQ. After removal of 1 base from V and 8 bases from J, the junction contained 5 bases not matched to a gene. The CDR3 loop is CASSQVGGLDEQFF. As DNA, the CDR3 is TGTGCCAGCAGCCAAGTGGGAGGGCTCGATGAGCAGTTCTTC.

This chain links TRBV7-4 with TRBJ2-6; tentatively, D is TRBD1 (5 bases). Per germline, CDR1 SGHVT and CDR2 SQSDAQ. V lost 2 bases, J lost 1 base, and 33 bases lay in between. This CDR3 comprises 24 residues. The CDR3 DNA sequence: TGTGCCAGCAGCTTATCTCGGTTGTCTCTGGGGCCAACGTCCTTTGTTTCTGGGGCCAACGTCCTGACTTTC. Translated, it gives CASSLSRLSLGPTSFVSGANVLTF.

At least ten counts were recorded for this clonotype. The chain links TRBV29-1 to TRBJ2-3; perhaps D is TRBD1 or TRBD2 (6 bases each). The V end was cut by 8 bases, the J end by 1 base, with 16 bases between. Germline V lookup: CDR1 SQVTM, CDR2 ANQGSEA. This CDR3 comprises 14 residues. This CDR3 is CSSYGGRGTDTQYF. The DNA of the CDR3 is TGCAGCTCTTACGGGGGCCGGGGCACAGATACGCAGTATTTT.

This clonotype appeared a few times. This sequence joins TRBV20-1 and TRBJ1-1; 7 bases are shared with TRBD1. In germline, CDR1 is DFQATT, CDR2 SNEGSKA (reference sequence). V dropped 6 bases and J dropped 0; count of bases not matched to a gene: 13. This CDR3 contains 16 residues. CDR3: CSAQSKDRKLNTEAFF. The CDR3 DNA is TGCAGTGCCCAGTCTAAGGACAGGAAGCTGAACACTGAAGCTTTCTTT.